The present T cell receptor (beta chain) was sequenced within a study of blood T cells in healthy people across ages. The germline CDR1 and CDR2 sequences are SGHTA and FQGNSA. Trimming pared 4 bases from V and 7 bases from J, leaving 11 bases between. CDR3 length: 14 amino acids. Study-level results: A roughly linear age-dependent decrease characterized TCR beta diversity per million T cells. Long-lived and aged donors differed, with more naive CD4+ cells and higher diversity in the long-lived. From one million sequenced T cells, diversity estimates were lower bounds.

This clonotype was counted many times. Its target is unknown. Primers used in a second PCR of roughly 6 to 11 cycles were a sample-barcoded 5' primer and a J-beta primer mix. TCRdb reprocessed the 5' RACE reads with MiXCR, giving one entry per CDR3 protein. The profile shows some 1,800,000 distinct CDR3 sequences, around 40% of them singletons. The sequenced sample was blood. This sequence was found in a human donor in good health. This sequence joins TRBV7-2 and TRBJ1-6; D remains unclear. The CDR3, as DNA: TGTGCCAGCAGCTCCCTCGGTCGAAATTCACCCCTCCACTTT. It encodes CASSSLGRNSPLHF.